This TCR beta chain was retrieved from a study of blood T cell repertoires in COVID-19. Turning to the study itself: Acute and convalescent COVID-19 specimens originated in the United States, Italy and Spain. PBMCs, B-cell-depleted T cells, or T cells provided the cDNA or gDNA that made up the material.

Authors' data handling: Reference gene primer amplification gave estimated nucleated cell counts. Profiled with immunoSEQ multiplex PCR; TCRdb holds only in-frame clones, not every one. The V and J calls and clone size are taken from that table; D and trimming were inferred from the DNA. Of hundreds of thousands of clones listed, approximately 87% are singletons. This CDR3 has 13 residues. V dropped 3 bases and J dropped 10; count of bases not matched to a gene: 7. The germline CDR1 and CDR2 sequences are KGHSH and LQKENI. J is TRBJ1-1 and V is TRBV18; TRBD1 matches at 8 bases. This receptor was taken from a woman aged 45-59 years who had recovered from COVID-19. The sequenced sample consisted of peripheral blood. The CDR3 region is CASSPIDRGPAFF. In DNA form, the CDR3 reads TGTGCCAGCTCACCTATAGACAGGGGTCCAGCTTTCTTT.